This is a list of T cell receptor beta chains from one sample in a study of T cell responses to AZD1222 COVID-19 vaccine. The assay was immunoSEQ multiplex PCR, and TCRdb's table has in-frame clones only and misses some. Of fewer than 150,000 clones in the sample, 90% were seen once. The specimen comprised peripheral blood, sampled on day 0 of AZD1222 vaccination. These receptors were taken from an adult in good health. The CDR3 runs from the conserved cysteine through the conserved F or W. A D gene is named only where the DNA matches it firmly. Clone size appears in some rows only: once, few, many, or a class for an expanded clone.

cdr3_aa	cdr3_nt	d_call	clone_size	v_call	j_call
CASSSDRSNYGYTF	TGCGCCAGCAGCTCGGACAGATCCAACTATGGCTACACCTTC	NA	NA	TRBV5-1	TRBJ1-2
CASTTGLSYEQYF	TGTGCCAGCACAACAGGGCTCTCCTACGAGCAGTACTTC	NA	NA	TRBV10-3	TRBJ2-7
CASSSAIVEAFF	TGTGCCAGCAGCTCGGCGATTGTTGAAGCTTTCTTT	NA	NA	TRBV5-6	TRBJ1-1
CASGVRNNEQFF	TGTGCCAGCGGAGTTAGGAACAATGAGCAGTTCTTC	NA	NA	TRBV27	TRBJ2-1
CASSLRTSGVSRTDTQYF	TGTGCCAGCAGCCTCCGGACTAGCGGGGTTTCTCGCACAGATACGCAGTATTTT	TRBD2	NA	TRBV14	TRBJ2-3
CASSLQAGPETQYF	TGTGCCAGCAGCTTACAGGCGGGCCCAGAGACCCAGTACTTC	NA	NA	TRBV7-2	TRBJ2-5
CASSLIHSEAFF	TGTGCCAGCAGCTTAATACACTCTGAAGCTTTCTTT	NA	NA	TRBV7-2	TRBJ1-1
CASSLLAGGLTYEQYF	TGCGCCAGCAGCTTGCTAGCGGGAGGGTTAACCTACGAGCAGTACTTC	TRBD2	many	TRBV5-1	TRBJ2-7
CASSPGGPNYGYTF	TGCGCCAGCAGCCCTGGGGGGCCCAACTATGGCTACACCTTC	NA	NA	TRBV5-1	TRBJ1-2
CASSRLAGVSDTQYF	TGTGCCAGCAGCCGACTAGCGGGAGTATCAGATACGCAGTATTTT	TRBD2	NA	TRBV5-4	TRBJ2-3
CASSPGLAVLQTQYF	TGTGCCAGCAGCCCTGGACTAGCGGTGCTCCAGACCCAGTACTTC	TRBD2	once	TRBV11-2	TRBJ2-5
CASSPSQLGTDTQYF	TGTGCCAGCTCACCGTCACAGCTGGGGACAGATACGCAGTATTTT	NA	NA	TRBV18	TRBJ2-3
CSVEGLGTSGDYEQYF	TGCAGCGTTGAAGGATTGGGGACATCCGGCGACTACGAGCAGTACTTC	NA	few	TRBV29-1	TRBJ2-7
CASSLLGDADTQYF	TGTGCCAGCAGCTTATTGGGGGACGCAGATACGCAGTATTTT	NA	NA	TRBV11-3	TRBJ2-3
CASSDDGGSTDTQYF	TGTGCCAGCAGTGACGACGGGGGTAGCACAGATACGCAGTATTTT	NA	NA	TRBV6-4	TRBJ2-3
CASSHAGLGPHF	TGTGCCAGCAGCCACGCAGGCCTGGGACCTCACTTT	NA	NA	TRBV6-2/TRBV6-3	TRBJ1-6
CASGLVPRTQWGNQPQHF	TGTGCTAGTGGTTTGGTTCCCAGGACCCAGTGGGGCAATCAGCCCCAGCATTTT	NA	NA	TRBV12-5	TRBJ1-5
CASSQDLAGDTDTQYF	TGTGCCAGCAGCCAAGATTTAGCGGGGGACACAGATACGCAGTATTTT	TRBD2	NA	TRBV4-2	TRBJ2-3
CSVETTEETEAFF	TGCAGCGTTGAAACAACAGAGGAGACTGAAGCTTTCTTT	NA	NA	TRBV29-1	TRBJ1-1
CSARAGDEAFF	TGCAGTGCTAGGGCAGGCGATGAAGCTTTCTTT	NA	NA	TRBV20-1	TRBJ1-1
CASSTLTPSSAYQYF	TGTGCCAGCAGCACCCTCACGCCATCTAGCGCTTACCAGTACTTC	NA	NA	TRBV14	TRBJ2-7
CASSYTRGTDSYEQYF	TGTGCCAGCAGTTACACTCGCGGGACGGACTCCTACGAGCAGTACTTC	NA	NA	TRBV6-5	TRBJ2-7
CASSEGQGVYGYTF	TGCGCCAGCAGTGAGGGACAGGGGGTATATGGCTACACCTTC	TRBD1	NA	TRBV10-1	TRBJ1-2
CASSSSGSYNEQFF	TGTGCCAGCAGTTCAAGCGGGTCGTACAATGAGCAGTTCTTC	NA	NA	TRBV27	TRBJ2-1
CAISVSGNQETQYF	TGTGCCATCAGTGTCTCGGGAAACCAAGAGACCCAGTACTTC	NA	NA	TRBV10-3	TRBJ2-5
CASSQFSRTGGRETQYF	TGTGCCAGCAGCCAATTTTCTCGGACGGGGGGGCGGGAGACCCAGTACTTC	TRBD2	NA	TRBV3-1/TRBV3-2	TRBJ2-5
CASTPGGSNTGELFF	TGCGCCAGCACCCCCGGGGGCAGCAACACCGGGGAGCTGTTTTTT	NA	NA	TRBV4-1	TRBJ2-2
CSVEGGQRQRGRTDTQYF	TGCAGCGTTGAAGGGGGTCAAAGGCAGCGTGGTCGAACAGATACGCAGTATTTT	NA	NA	TRBV29-1	TRBJ2-3
CASSPTDRGDEKLFF	TGCGCCAGCAGCCCAACGGACAGGGGAGATGAAAAACTGTTTTTT	TRBD1	NA	TRBV5-1	TRBJ1-4
CASSEPGQGADTEAFF	TGTGCCAGCAGCGAACCGGGACAGGGAGCGGACACTGAAGCTTTCTTT	TRBD1	once	TRBV5-8	TRBJ1-1
CASSSLIGNTEAFF	TGTGCCAGTAGCTCCCTAATAGGGAACACTGAAGCTTTCTTT	NA	NA	TRBV19	TRBJ1-1
CASSPPRTPFNYGYTF	TGTGCCAGCAGTCCGCCGCGGACACCTTTTAACTATGGCTACACCTTC	NA	NA	TRBV2	TRBJ1-2
CASRGTSEGRELFF	TGTGCCAGCAGAGGGACTAGCGAGGGTCGGGAGCTGTTTTTT	TRBD2	few	TRBV19	TRBJ2-2
CASSLGRGLAGANEQFF	TGTGCCAGCAGCTTAGGACGGGGACTAGCGGGAGCCAATGAGCAGTTCTTC	TRBD2	NA	TRBV11-2	TRBJ2-1
CASSPTNSRGGSYGYTF	TGTGCCAGCAGCCCCACTAATTCCAGAGGGGGGTCCTATGGCTACACCTTC	NA	NA	TRBV5-6	TRBJ1-2
CASSQGGLAETDTQYF	TGTGCCAGCAGCCAGGGGGGACTAGCGGAGACAGATACGCAGTATTTT	TRBD2	NA	TRBV4-2	TRBJ2-3
CASSLSVSYEQYF	TGTGCCAGCAGTTTGTCTGTTTCCTACGAGCAGTACTTC	NA	few	TRBV12-3/TRBV12-4	TRBJ2-7
CASSRGGDRAWVGTEAFF	TGCGCCAGCAGCCGAGGGGGAGACAGGGCCTGGGTGGGCACTGAAGCTTTCTTT	TRBD1	NA	TRBV5-1	TRBJ1-1
CASSSGQGETQYF	TGTGCCAGCAGTTCGGGACAGGGAGAGACCCAGTACTTC	TRBD1	NA	TRBV6-5	TRBJ2-5